This T cell receptor beta chain was sequenced during a study of T-cell reconstitution after alpha-beta-depleted transplantation in children. Preparation of the TCRbeta library used unique molecular identifiers. Via MiXCR, TCRdb re-called the PCR reads, giving one row per CDR3 protein. Among approximately 640,000 distinct CDR3 sequences listed, around 16% were seen once. Germline V gene data show CDR1 as SGHVS and CDR2 as FQNEAQ. The CDR3 sequence is 15 residues long. V was pared by 5 bases and J by 5 bases, with 9 bases of the junction left unmatched. This clonotype was detected a few times. The TCR was taken from a human donor who donated a stem cell graft to a child with acute myeloid leukemia. Sequenced material: PBMCs from the stem cell graft donor, taken from the stem cell graft. The chain links TRBV7-8 to TRBJ1-2; TRBD1 agrees at 9 bases. The CDR3 here is CASSPSPGTGYGYTF. Here the CDR3 DNA reads TGTGCCAGCAGCCCCTCTCCCGGGACAGGGTATGGCTACACCTTC.